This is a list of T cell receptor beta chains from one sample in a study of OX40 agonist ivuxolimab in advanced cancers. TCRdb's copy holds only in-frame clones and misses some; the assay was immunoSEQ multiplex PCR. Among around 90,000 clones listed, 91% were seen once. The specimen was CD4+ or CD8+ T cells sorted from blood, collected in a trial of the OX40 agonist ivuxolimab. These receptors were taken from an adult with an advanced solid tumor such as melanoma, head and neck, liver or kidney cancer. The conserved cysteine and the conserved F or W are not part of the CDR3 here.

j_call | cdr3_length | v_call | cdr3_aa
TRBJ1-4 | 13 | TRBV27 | ASSFQGKSYEKLF
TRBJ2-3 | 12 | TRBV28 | ASRGDIYTDTQY
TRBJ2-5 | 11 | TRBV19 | ASSTTGPGTQY
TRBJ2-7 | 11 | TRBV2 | ASRADLAYEQY
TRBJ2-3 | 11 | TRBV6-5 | ASSLLEGDTQY
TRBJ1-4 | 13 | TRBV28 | ASSYPAGHGEKLF
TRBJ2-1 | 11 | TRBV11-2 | ASSLGLYNEQF
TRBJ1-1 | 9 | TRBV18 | ASSPGAVAF
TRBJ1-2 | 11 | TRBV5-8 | ASSQGTDYGYT
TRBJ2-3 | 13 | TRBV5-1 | ASSLEAGRTDTQY
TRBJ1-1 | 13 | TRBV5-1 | ASSLEGRENTEAF
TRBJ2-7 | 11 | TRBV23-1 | ASSQIQVYEQY
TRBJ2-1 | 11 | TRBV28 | ASSSQQGHEQF
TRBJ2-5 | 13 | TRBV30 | AWSRGGRVQETQY
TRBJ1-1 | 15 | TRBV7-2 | ASSLLGTGSGGTEAF
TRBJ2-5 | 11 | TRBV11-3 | ASSPTPEGTQY
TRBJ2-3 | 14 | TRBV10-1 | ASSGRAPGVGDTQY
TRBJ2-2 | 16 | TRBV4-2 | ASSHQASGSTLTGELF
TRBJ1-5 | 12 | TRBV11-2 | ASSSGGSNQPQH
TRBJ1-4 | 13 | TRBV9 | ASSVQGATNEKLF
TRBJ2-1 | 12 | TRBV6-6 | ASSSGLLINEQF
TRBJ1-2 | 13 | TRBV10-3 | AISALSGASLGYT